Here is one T cell receptor beta chain with its context. This record belongs to a study of blood T cell repertoires in COVID-19. As for the study in general: T cells, B-cell-depleted T cells, or PBMCs provided the cDNA or gDNA that served as material.

It was during active infection that Seattle patients were enrolled and then longitudinally followed. This CDR3 region has 16 residues. The V end was cut by 10 bases, the J end by 9 bases, with 30 bases between. CDR1 is ENHRY, CDR2 SYGVKD, per germline. Per the original data handling: Amplification with reference gene primers provided the estimates of nucleated cell counts. Profiling relied on immunoSEQ multiplex PCR, and the TCRdb table lists in-frame clones only, not all of them. V and J calls and clone size are given by that table; D and trimming were obtained from the DNA. Among approximately 480,000 clones listed, 89% were seen once.

The rearrangement links TRBV10-3 to TRBJ2-5, with D possibly being TRBD1 (5 bases). The specimen was peripheral blood. This receptor was taken from a man between 18 and 35 years old with COVID-19, enrolled during active disease. The chain's CDR3 is CATTPEVGRTQGAQYF. The CDR3 DNA reads as TGTGCCACCACCCCCGAGGTGGGGCGTACACAAGGGGCCCAGTACTTC.